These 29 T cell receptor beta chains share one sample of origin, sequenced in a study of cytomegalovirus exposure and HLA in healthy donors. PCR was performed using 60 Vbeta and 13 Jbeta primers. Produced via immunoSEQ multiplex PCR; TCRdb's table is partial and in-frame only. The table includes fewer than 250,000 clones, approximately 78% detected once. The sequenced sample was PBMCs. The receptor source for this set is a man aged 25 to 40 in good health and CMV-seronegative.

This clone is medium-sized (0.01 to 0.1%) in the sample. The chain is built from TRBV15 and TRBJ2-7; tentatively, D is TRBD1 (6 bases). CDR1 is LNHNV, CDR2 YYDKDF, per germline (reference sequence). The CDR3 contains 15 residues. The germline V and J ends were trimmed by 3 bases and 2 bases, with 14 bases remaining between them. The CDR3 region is CATSRDTGSPYEQYF. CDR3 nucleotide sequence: TGTGCCACCAGCAGGGATACAGGGTCCCCCTACGAGCAGTACTTC.

CDR3 sequence reads: CASSKTGYPSGNTIYF. CDR3 sequence (DNA): TGCGCCAGCAGCAAAACAGGCTACCCCTCTGGAAACACCATATATTTT. The rearrangement joins TRBV5-1 to TRBJ1-3, with D maybe TRBD1 (5 bases). CDR3 length: 16 amino acids. From germline, CDR1 is SGHRS and CDR2 YFSETQ. V shed 4 bases and J shed 0 bases, with 14 bases lying between them.

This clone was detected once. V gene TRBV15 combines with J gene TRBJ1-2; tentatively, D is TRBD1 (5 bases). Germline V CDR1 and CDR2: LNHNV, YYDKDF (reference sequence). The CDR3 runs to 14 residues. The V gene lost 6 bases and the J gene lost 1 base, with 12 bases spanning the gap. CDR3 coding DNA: TGTGCCACCAGGGGGGGGAGGGATAACTATGGCTACACCTTC. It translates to CATRGGRDNYGYTF.

Written as DNA, the CDR3 is TGCAGTGCTAGGAGGTATGGCTACACCTTC. Protein: CSARRYGYTF. The chain carries TRBV20-1 and TRBJ1-2; D gene unclear. Germline V gives CDR1 DFQATT, CDR2 SNEGSKA (reference sequence). The CDR3 consists of 10 residues. Deletions cut 3 bases from V and 5 bases from J, with 4 bases between.

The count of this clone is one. The CDR3 reads CASSLGLRDRLNTEAFF. CDR3 coding DNA: TGCGCCAGCAGCTTGGGTCTCCGGGACAGACTTAACACTGAAGCTTTCTTT. The gene calls are TRBV5-1 and TRBJ1-1, with 7 positions matching TRBD1. Germline assignment: CDR1 SGHRS and CDR2 YFSETQ. The V gene end was trimmed by 0 bases and the J gene end by 2 bases; junction bases not matched to a gene: 10. The CDR3 totals 17 residues.

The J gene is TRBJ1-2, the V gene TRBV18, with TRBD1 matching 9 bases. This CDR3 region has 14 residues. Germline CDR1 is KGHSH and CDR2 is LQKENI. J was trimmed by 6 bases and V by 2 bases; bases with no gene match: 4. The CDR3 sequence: CASSPADRGDGYTF. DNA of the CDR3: TGTGCCAGCTCACCAGCGGACAGGGGCGATGGCTACACCTTC.

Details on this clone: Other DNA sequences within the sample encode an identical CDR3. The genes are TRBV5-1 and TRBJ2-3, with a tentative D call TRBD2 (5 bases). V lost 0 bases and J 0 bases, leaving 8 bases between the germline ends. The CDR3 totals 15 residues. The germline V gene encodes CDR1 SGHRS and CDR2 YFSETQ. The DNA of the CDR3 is TGCGCCAGCAGCTTGGTCGCGGGTAGCACAGATACGCAGTATTTT. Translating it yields CASSLVAGSTDTQYF.

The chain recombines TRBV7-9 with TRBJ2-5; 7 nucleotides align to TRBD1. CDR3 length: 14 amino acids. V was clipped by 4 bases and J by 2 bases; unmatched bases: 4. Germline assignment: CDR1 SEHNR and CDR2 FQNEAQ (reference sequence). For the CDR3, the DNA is TGTGCCAGCAGCTCCCCAGGGGGTCAAGAGACCCAGTACTTC. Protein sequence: CASSSPGGQETQYF. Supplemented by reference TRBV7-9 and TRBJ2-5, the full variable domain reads DTGVSQNPRHKITKRGQNVTFRCDPISEHNRLYWYRQTLGQGPEFLTYFQNEAQLEKSRLLSDRFSAERPKGSFSTLEIQRTEQGDSAMYLCASSSPGGQETQYFGPGTRLLVL.

In nucleotides, the CDR3 is TGTGCCAGCATCAGACCCCCCGGGGGCTACACCTTC. It yields the protein CASIRPPGGYTF. The chain links TRBV6-5 to TRBJ1-2; D call uncertain. The CDR3 covers 12 residues. Per the germline V gene, CDR1 is MNHEY and CDR2 is SVGAGI. The V end was cut by 7 bases, the J end by 8 bases, with 14 bases between.

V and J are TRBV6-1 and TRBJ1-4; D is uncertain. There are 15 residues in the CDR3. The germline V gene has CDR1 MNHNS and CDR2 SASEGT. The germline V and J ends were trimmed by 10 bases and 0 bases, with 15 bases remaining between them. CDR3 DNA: TGTGCCACCACCACCCTGGGAGCAACTAATGAAAAACTGTTTTTT. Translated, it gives CATTTLGATNEKLFF.

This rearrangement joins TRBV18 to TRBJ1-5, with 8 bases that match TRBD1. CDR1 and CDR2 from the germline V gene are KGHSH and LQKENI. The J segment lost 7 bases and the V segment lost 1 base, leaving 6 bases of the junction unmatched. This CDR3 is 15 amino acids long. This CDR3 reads CASSPLPTGEQPQHF. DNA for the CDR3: TGTGCCAGCTCACCACTCCCGACAGGGGAGCAGCCCCAGCATTTT.

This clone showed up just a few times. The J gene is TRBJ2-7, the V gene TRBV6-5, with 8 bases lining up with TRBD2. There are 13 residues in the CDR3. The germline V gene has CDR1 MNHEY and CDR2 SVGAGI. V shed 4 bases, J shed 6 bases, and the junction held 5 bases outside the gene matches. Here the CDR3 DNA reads TGTGCCAGCAGTTGGCGGGGGGAAGGCGAGCAGTACTTC. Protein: CASSWRGEGEQYF.

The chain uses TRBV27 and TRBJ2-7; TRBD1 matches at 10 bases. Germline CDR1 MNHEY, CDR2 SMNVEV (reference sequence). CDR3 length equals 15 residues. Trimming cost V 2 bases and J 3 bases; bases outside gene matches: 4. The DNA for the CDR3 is TGTGCCAGCAGTTTAATTGGACAGGGGGGCTACGAGCAGTACTTC. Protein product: CASSLIGQGGYEQYF.

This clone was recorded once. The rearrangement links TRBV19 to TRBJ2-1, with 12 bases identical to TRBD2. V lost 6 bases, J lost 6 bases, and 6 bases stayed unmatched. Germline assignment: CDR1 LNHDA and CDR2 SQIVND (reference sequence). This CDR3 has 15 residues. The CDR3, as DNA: TGTGCCAGTAGCCTCGGACTAGCGGGGACCAATGAGCAGTTCTTC. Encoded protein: CASSLGLAGTNEQFF.

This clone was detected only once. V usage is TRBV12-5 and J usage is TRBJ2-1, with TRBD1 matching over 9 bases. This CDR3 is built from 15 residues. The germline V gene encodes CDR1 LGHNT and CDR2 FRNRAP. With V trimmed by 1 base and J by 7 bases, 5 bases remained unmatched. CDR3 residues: CASGLGGQGKNEQFF. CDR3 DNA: TGTGCTAGTGGTTTGGGAGGACAGGGGAAGAATGAGCAGTTCTTC.

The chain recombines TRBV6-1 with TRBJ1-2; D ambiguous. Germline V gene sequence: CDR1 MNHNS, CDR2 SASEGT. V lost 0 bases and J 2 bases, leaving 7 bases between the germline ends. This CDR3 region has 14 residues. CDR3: CASSEAYTNYGYTF. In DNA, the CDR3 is TGTGCCAGCAGTGAAGCATACACCAACTATGGCTACACCTTC.

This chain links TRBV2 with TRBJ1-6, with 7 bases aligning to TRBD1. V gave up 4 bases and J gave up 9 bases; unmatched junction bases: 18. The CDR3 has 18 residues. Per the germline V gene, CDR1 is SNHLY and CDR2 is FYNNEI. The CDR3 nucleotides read TGTGCCAGCAGTGTAGTTGGAGGGGGCAATCCCCGAATTTCACCCCTCCACTTT. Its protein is CASSVVGGGNPRISPLHF.

This CDR3 reads CASSSGTAPKAEAFF. CDR3 DNA sequence: TGTGCCAGCAGTTCCGGGACAGCGCCTAAGGCTGAAGCTTTCTTT. J is TRBJ1-1 and V is TRBV27, with 7 bases matching TRBD1. The CDR3 runs to 15 residues. CDR1 and CDR2 from the germline V gene are MNHEY and SMNVEV (reference sequence). V was clipped by 4 bases and J by 6 bases; unmatched bases: 11.

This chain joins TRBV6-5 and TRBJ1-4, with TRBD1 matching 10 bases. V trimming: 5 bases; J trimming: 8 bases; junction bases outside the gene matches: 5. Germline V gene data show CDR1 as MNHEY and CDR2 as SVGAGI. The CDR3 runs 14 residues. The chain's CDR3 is CASSTDRGKEKLFF. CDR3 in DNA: TGTGCCAGCAGTACGGACAGGGGGAAAGAAAAACTGTTTTTT.

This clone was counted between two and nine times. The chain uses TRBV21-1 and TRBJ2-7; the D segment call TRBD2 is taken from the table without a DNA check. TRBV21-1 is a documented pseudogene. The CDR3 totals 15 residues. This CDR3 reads CASLVRAERFYEQYF. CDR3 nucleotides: TGTGCCAGCCTAGTGAGGGCAGAGCGTTTCTACGAGCAGTACTTC.

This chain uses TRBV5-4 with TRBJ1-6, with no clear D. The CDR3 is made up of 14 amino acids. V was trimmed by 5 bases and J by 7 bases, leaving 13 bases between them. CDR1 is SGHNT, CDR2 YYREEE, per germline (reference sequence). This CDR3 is CASRYGRGNSPLHF. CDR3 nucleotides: TGTGCCAGCAGATACGGACGGGGAAATTCACCCCTCCACTTT.

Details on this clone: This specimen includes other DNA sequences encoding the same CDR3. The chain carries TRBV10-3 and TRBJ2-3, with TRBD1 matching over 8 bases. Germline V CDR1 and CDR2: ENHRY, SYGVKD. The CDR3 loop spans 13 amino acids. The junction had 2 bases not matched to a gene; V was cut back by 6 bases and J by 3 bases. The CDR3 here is CAIRTGGTDTQYF. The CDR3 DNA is TGTGCCATCAGAACAGGGGGAACAGATACGCAGTATTTT.

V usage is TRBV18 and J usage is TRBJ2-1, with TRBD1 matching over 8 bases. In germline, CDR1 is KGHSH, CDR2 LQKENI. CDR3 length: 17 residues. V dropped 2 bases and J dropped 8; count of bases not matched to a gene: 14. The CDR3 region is CASSPRWTDRVNHEQFF. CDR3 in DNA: TGTGCCAGCTCACCAAGGTGGACGGACAGGGTGAATCATGAGCAGTTCTTC.

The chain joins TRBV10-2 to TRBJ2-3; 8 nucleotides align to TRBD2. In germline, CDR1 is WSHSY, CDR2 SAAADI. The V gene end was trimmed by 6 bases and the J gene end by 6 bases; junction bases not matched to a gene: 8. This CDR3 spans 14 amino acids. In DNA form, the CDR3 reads TGCGCCAGCAGGGCTAGCGGGCTCAGTGATACGCAGTATTTT. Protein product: CASRASGLSDTQYF.

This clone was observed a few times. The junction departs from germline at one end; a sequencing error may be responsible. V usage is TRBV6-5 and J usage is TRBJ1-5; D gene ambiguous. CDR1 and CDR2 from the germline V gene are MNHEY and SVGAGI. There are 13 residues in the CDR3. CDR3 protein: CAISEWRNQPQHF. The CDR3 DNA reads TGTGCCATCAGTGAGTGGCGGAATCAGCCCCAGCATTTT.

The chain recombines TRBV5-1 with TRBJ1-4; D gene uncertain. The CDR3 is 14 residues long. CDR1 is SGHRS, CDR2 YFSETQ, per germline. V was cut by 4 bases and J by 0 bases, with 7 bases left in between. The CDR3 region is CASSISATNEKLFF. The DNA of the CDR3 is TGCGCCAGCAGCATATCTGCAACTAATGAAAAACTGTTTTTT. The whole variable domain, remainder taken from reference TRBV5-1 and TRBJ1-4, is KAGVTQTPRYLIKTRGQQVTLSCSPISGHRSVSWYQQTPGQGLQFLFEYFSETQRNKGNFPGRFSGRQFSNSRSEMNVSTLELGDSALYLCASSISATNEKLFFGSGTQLSVL.

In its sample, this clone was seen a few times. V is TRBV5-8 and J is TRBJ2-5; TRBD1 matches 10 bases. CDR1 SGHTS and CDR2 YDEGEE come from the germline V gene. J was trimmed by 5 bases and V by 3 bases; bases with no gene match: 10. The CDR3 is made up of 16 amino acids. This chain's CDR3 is CASSYRQGAGVETQYF. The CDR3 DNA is TGTGCCAGCAGCTACCGACAGGGGGCAGGTGTGGAGACCCAGTACTTC.

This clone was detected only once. The CDR3 sequence: CASSYSTQGTYEQYF. As DNA, the CDR3 is TGTGCCAGCAGTTACTCGACTCAGGGAACCTACGAGCAGTACTTC. The chain recombines TRBV6-5 with TRBJ2-7, with TRBD1 as a possible D gene (5 bases). CDR3 length: 15 residues. V was cut by 0 bases and J by 2 bases, with 11 bases left in between. From germline, CDR1 is MNHEY and CDR2 SVGAGI.

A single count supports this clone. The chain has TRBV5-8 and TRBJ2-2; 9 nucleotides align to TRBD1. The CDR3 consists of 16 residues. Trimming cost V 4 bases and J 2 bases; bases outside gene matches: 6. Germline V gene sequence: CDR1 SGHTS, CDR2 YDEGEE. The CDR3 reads CASSKGQGANTGELFF. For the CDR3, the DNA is TGTGCCAGCAGCAAGGGACAGGGCGCAAACACCGGGGAGCTGTTTTTT.